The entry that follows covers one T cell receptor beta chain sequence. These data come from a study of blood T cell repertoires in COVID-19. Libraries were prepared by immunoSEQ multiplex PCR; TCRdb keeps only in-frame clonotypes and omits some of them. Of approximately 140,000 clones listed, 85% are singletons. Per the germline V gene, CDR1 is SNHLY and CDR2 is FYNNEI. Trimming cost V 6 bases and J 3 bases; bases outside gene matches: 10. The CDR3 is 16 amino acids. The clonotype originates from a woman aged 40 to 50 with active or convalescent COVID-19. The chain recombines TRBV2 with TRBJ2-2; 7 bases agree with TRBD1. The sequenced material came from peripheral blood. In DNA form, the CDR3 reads TGTGCCAGCAGCCCCCAGGGGGTGCGTGACACCGGGGAGCTGTTTTTT. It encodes CASSPQGVRDTGELFF.